The text below deals with one T cell receptor beta chain. The antigen is undetermined. Documented treatment: about 20 received Ad26.COV2.S at low or high dose, single or two shots; about 5 received placebo; per-sample allocation not given. At day 63 after the first vaccine or placebo injection, samples were drawn. Whoever gave the sample was an adult aged 18-55 years in Boston. The sample originates from a study of Ad26.COV2.S vaccination and SARS-CoV-2 variants. Study results and limitations: Individuals receiving vaccine had higher spike-specific TCR breadth than placebo recipients did. CD8+ and CD4+ T cells specific for spike reportedly responded with substantial breadth after vaccination. Researchers cautioned that TCR breadth and depth analyses may have underestimated total T cell responses.

Produced via immunoSEQ multiplex PCR; TCRdb's table is partial and in-frame only. The sample includes about 680,000 clones, 70% to 90% of them seen just once. V was pared by 5 bases and J by 2 bases, with 9 bases between. Germline V gene data show CDR1 as SGHTA and CDR2 as FQGTGA. The CDR3 has 13 residues. The sequence was obtained from a person between 18 and 60 years old who received the Ad26.COV2.S COVID-19 vaccine or a placebo. Material: peripheral blood, obtained in a trial of Ad26.COV2.S vaccine versus placebo. The V and J genes are TRBV7-3 and TRBJ1-1; TRBD1 is a possible D gene (5 bases). The CDR3 protein is CASSAGRNTEAFF. In nucleotides, the CDR3 is TGTGCCAGCAGCGCGGGACGAAACACTGAAGCTTTCTTT.